These 22 T cell receptor beta chains were sequenced from one sample in a study of CD8+CD57+ T cells in acquired aplastic anemia. Patients chosen for sequencing had shown CD8+CD57+ cell expansion by flow cytometry. TCR beta VDJ and CDR3 profiling used genomic DNA as template. TCRdb analysed the reads with MiXCR anew, one entry per CDR3 protein. The sample has some 200,000 distinct CDR3 sequences, 48% seen once. Sequenced: sorted CD4+, CD8+, or CD8+CD57+ T cells (not recorded which) from PBMCs. Receptors originate from a human donor with aplastic anemia.

In the case of this clonotype: This CDR3 fails to terminate in the conserved phenylalanine or tryptophan, so it likely reflects a read error. This sequence joins TRBV7-2 and TRBJ1-1; D remains unclear. The CDR3 is 13 residues long. Germline lookup yields CDR1 SGHTA and CDR2 FQGNSA. V was pared by 0 bases and J by 8 bases, with 10 bases between. CDR3 amino acids: CASSLALPREAFL. The CDR3 nucleotides read TGTGCCAGCAGCTTAGCGCTACCAAGAGAAGCTTTCCTT.

Ten or more counts support this clonotype. The V and J genes are TRBV12-3 or TRBV12-4 and TRBJ2-5, with D unclear. V was trimmed by 2 bases and J by 2 bases, leaving 9 bases between them. The CDR3 contains 14 residues. CDR3 protein: CASSLTPAQETQYF. The CDR3 DNA follows: TGTGCCAGCAGTTTAACCCCGGCTCAAGAGACCCAGTACTTC.

About this clonotype itself: A much larger clone differs by one base, so this may be a read error. This chain uses TRBV7-9 with TRBJ1-4; 8 bases line up with TRBD1. CDR3 length: 15 amino acids. Germline V gene lookup returns CDR1 SEHNR and CDR2 FQNEAQ (reference sequence). The DNA for the CDR3 is TGTGCCGGCAGCCCCCGACAGGGGAGAAATGAAAAACTGTTTTTT. This encodes CAGSPRQGRNEKLFF.

The chain joins TRBV7-2 to TRBJ1-1, with D perhaps TRBD1 (6 bases). CDR1 and CDR2 from the germline V gene are SGHTA and FQGNSA. The CDR3 spans 14 residues. The ends were cut back, 5 bases at V and 4 bases at J, with 14 bases in the middle. CDR3 DNA sequence: TGTGCCAGCAGCGGCGGGGGGCTGGGCACTGAAGCTTTCTTT. It specifies CASSGGGLGTEAFF.

J is TRBJ2-7 and V is TRBV5-1; D call uncertain. The CDR3 contains 13 residues. Germline V gene lookup returns CDR1 SGHRS and CDR2 YFSETQ. With 5 bases removed from V and 3 bases from J, the gap between germline ends came to 12 bases. CDR3 protein: CASSSGSDYEQYF. CDR3 in DNA: TGCGCCAGCAGTTCCGGGTCAGACTACGAGCAGTACTTC.

The rearrangement uses TRBV29-1 and TRBJ1-1; 8 bases are a match to TRBD1. Trimming cost V 4 bases and J 6 bases; bases outside gene matches: 7. Germline assignment: CDR1 SQVTM and CDR2 ANQGSEA. The CDR3 is made up of 13 amino acids. CDR3 sequence reads: CSVGPGGFSEAFF. Written as DNA, the CDR3 is TGCAGCGTTGGTCCAGGGGGCTTTTCTGAAGCTTTCTTT.

This sequence joins TRBV19 and TRBJ2-7; the D call may be TRBD1 or TRBD2 (5 bases each). With 6 bases removed from V and 2 bases from J, the gap between germline ends came to 8 bases. Germline loops: CDR1 LNHDA, CDR2 SQIVND (reference sequence). The CDR3 has 12 residues. The CDR3 sequence is CASRGDAYEQYF. The CDR3, as DNA: TGTGCCAGTAGGGGGGACGCCTACGAGCAGTACTTC.

This clonotype was detected many times. The rearrangement links TRBV7-8 to TRBJ2-5; TRBD2 matches 10 bases. The trim removed 5 bases at V and 5 bases at J, leaving 11 bases unmatched. The CDR3 is 16 amino acids. Per the germline V gene, CDR1 is SGHVS and CDR2 is FQNEAQ. The CDR3 DNA follows: TGTGCCAGCAGCCAGGGTCTAGCGGGAGAGCGGGAGACCCAGTACTTC. The encoded protein is CASSQGLAGERETQYF.

This clonotype was seen a handful of times. The V and J genes are TRBV2 and TRBJ1-3; D gene uncertain. The CDR3 consists of 14 residues. Trimming removed 3 bases at V and 6 bases at J, with 12 bases between. Germline V CDR1 and CDR2: SNHLY, FYNNEI. The CDR3 DNA sequence: TGTGCCAGCAGTGACCCAGGTGGCGAAAACACCATATATTTT. Its protein is CASSDPGGENTIYF.

In this sample, this clonotype turned up many times. V is TRBV5-5 and J is TRBJ1-6; D not certain. Trimming removed 4 bases from V and 5 bases from J, with 7 bases in between. CDR3 length: 13 residues. Per the germline V gene, CDR1 is SGHKS and CDR2 is YYEKEE (reference sequence). The CDR3 loop reads CASSPENNSPLHF. CDR3 in DNA: TGTGCCAGCAGCCCCGAAAATAATTCACCCCTCCACTTT. The whole variable domain, remainder taken from reference TRBV5-5 and TRBJ1-6, is DAGVTQSPTHLIKTRGQQVTLRCSPISGHKSVSWYQQVLGQGPQFIFQYYEKEERGRGNFPDRFSARQFPNYSSELNVNALLLGDSALYLCASSPENNSPLHFGNGTRLTVT.

This clonotype was picked up one time. This sequence joins TRBV10-3 and TRBJ2-1, with TRBD2 matching 11 bases. The CDR3 has 16 residues. V lost 7 bases, J lost 2 bases, and 7 bases stayed unmatched. Germline values: CDR1 ENHRY, CDR2 SYGVKD. DNA for the CDR3: TGTGCCATCACCCATGGGACTAGCGGAACCTACAATGAGCAGTTCTTC. It is translated as CAITHGTSGTYNEQFF.

Comments on this clonotype: A much larger clone lies one base from this, so it may be a read error. The rearrangement uses TRBV7-9 and TRBJ2-5, with D unresolved. The V and J ends lost 5 bases and 5 bases respectively, with 18 bases between them. This CDR3 has 15 amino acids. Germline V gene sequence: CDR1 SEHNR, CDR2 FQNEAQ (reference sequence). The CDR3 DNA reads as TGTGCCAGCAGCCTACTACCGACACGCGGTGAGACCCAGTACTTC. Its protein is CASSLLPTRGETQYF.

The V and J genes are TRBV10-1 and TRBJ1-3; D possibly corresponds to TRBD1 (5 bases). The CDR3 totals 13 residues. Germline-derived CDR1 and CDR2 are WNHNN and SYGVQD (reference sequence). The ends were cut back, 6 bases at V and 4 bases at J, with 10 bases in the middle. The CDR3 bases are TGCGCCAGCAGGGGGGGGTACGGAAACACCATATATTTT. It is translated as CASRGGYGNTIYF.

This clonotype was seen ten or more times. This chain joins TRBV20-1 and TRBJ1-2, with TRBD1 matching 7 bases. V shed 5 bases, J shed 1 base, and the junction held 4 bases outside the gene matches. CDR3 length equals 13 residues. Germline V gene sequence: CDR1 DFQATT, CDR2 SNEGSKA (reference sequence). This chain's CDR3 is CSAFDRDNYGYTF. CDR3 bases: TGCAGTGCTTTTGACAGGGATAACTATGGCTACACCTTC.

This clonotype was recorded at least ten times. V gene TRBV12-5 combines with J gene TRBJ1-2, with D perhaps matching TRBD1 (5 bases). Germline assignment: CDR1 LGHNT and CDR2 FRNRAP. V was shortened by 3 bases and J by 2 bases, with 10 bases between the two germline ends. The CDR3 covers 14 residues. CDR3: CASGFSDRNYGYTF. The CDR3, as DNA: TGTGCTAGTGGTTTTTCCGACAGAAACTATGGCTACACCTTC.

This chain links TRBV27 with TRBJ2-1; TRBD2 matches 7 bases. The V gene's germline CDR1 is MNHEY and CDR2 SMNVEV (reference sequence). With V trimmed by 6 bases and J by 7 bases, 12 bases remained unmatched. There are 15 residues in the CDR3. DNA of the CDR3: TGTGCCAGCAGCCCGGGACTTATGGGGGGGAATGAGCAGTTCTTC. Protein sequence: CASSPGLMGGNEQFF.

This rearrangement joins TRBV10-3 to TRBJ1-5; 9 nucleotides match TRBD1. The trim removed 2 bases at V and 0 bases at J, leaving 2 bases unmatched. The CDR3 extends over 16 amino acids. Germline V gene sequence: CDR1 ENHRY, CDR2 SYGVKD. The chain's CDR3 is CAISEGTGNSNQPQHF. The CDR3 DNA follows: TGTGCCATCAGTGAGGGGACAGGGAATAGCAATCAGCCCCAGCATTTT.

This clonotype was observed a handful of times. V gene TRBV19 combines with J gene TRBJ1-2; 9 bases align to TRBD1. V trimming: 5 bases; J trimming: 8 bases; junction bases outside the gene matches: 12. The CDR3 spans 15 residues. Germline V gene lookup returns CDR1 LNHDA and CDR2 SQIVND (reference sequence). CDR3 bases: TGTGCCAGTAGTCAGATCTGGGACAGGGCACACGGCTACACCTTC. Translation: CASSQIWDRAHGYTF.

The rearrangement joins TRBV10-3 to TRBJ2-7; D call uncertain. The CDR3 extends over 12 amino acids. V was cut by 2 bases and J by 7 bases, with 9 bases left in between. Germline loops: CDR1 ENHRY, CDR2 SYGVKD. The CDR3 protein is CAISETVFEQYF. The CDR3, as DNA: TGTGCCATCAGTGAGACAGTATTTGAGCAGTACTTC.

In this sample, this clonotype turned up many times. The rearrangement joins TRBV5-1 to TRBJ1-6; 7 bases are shared with TRBD1. V was clipped by 3 bases and J by 3 bases; unmatched bases: 3. From germline, CDR1 is SGHRS and CDR2 YFSETQ. This CDR3 region has 15 residues. The CDR3 sequence is CASSSDRVYNSPLHF. The CDR3 DNA reads as TGCGCCAGCAGCTCCGACAGGGTCTATAATTCACCCCTCCACTTT.

The chain is built from TRBV19 and TRBJ1-2; D is perhaps TRBD1 (6 bases). The germline V and J ends were trimmed by 7 bases and 5 bases, with 20 bases remaining between them. The CDR3 spans 15 residues. In germline, CDR1 is LNHDA, CDR2 SQIVND (reference sequence). The CDR3 DNA sequence: TGTGCCAGTACCACCTCCTCCGAGACAGGATATGGCTACACCTTC. Translating gives CASTTSSETGYGYTF.

This clonotype was detected many times. The chain combines TRBV9 with TRBJ1-6; D possibly corresponds to TRBD1 (5 bases). This CDR3 is built from 15 residues. Per germline, CDR1 SGDLS and CDR2 YYNGEE. The V and J ends lost 0 bases and 6 bases respectively, with 10 bases between them. The CDR3 loop is CASSVETGVNSPLHF. Here the CDR3 DNA reads TGTGCCAGCAGCGTAGAAACAGGAGTTAATTCACCCCTCCACTTT.